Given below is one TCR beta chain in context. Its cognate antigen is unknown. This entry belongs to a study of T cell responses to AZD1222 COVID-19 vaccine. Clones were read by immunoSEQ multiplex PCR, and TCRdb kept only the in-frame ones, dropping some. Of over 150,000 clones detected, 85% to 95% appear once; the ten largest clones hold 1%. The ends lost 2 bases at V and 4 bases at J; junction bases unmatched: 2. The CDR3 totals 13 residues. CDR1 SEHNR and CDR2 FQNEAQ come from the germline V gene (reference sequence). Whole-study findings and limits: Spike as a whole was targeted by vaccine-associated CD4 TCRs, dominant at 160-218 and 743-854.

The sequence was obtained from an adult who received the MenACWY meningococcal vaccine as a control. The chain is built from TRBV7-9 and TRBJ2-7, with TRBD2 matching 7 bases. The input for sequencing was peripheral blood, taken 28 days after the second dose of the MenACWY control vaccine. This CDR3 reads CASSLSGGYEQYF. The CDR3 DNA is TGTGCCAGCAGCTTATCGGGGGGATACGAGCAGTACTTC.